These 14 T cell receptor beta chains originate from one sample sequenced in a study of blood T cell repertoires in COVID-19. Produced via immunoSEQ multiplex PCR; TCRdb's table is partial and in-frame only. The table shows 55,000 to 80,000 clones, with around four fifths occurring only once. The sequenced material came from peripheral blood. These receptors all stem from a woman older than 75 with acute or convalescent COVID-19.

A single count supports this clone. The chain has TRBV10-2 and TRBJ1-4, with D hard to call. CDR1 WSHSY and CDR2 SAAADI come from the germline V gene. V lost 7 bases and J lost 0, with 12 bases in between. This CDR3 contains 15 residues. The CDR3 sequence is CASTSTRTTNEKLFF. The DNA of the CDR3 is TGCGCCAGCACCTCGACACGGACAACTAATGAAAAACTGTTTTTT.

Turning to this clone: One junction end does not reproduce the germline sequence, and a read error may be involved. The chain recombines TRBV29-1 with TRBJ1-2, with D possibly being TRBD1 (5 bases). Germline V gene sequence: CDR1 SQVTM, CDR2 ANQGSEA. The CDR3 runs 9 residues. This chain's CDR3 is CSGEGQIDF. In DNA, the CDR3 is TGCAGCGGTGAAGGACAAATTGACTTC.

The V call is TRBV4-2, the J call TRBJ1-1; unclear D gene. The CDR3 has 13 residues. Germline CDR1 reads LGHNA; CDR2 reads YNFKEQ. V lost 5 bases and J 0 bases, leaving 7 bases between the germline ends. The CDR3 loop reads CASSLQMNTEAFF. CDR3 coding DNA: TGTGCCAGCAGCTTACAGATGAACACTGAAGCTTTCTTT.

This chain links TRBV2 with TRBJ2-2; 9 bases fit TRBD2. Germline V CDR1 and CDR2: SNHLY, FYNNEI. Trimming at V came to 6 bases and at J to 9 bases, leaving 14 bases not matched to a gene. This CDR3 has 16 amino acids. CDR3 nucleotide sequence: TGTGCCAGCAGGCGGGGGGGTGTGGGGATCGCCAGGGAGCTGTTTTTT. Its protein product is CASRRGGVGIARELFF. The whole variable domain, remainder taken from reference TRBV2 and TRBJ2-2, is EPEVTQTPSHQVTQMGQEVILRCVPISNHLYFYWYRQILGQKVEFLVSFYNNEISEKSEIFDDQFSVERPDGSNFTLKIRSTKLEDSAMYFCASRRGGVGIARELFFGEGSRLTVL.

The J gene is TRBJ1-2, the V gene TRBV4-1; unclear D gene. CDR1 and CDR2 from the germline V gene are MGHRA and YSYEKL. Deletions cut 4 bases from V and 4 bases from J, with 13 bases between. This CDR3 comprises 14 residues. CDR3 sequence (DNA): TGCGCCAGCAGCCTAGATATCGAGGGCTATGGCTACACCTTC. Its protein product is CASSLDIEGYGYTF.

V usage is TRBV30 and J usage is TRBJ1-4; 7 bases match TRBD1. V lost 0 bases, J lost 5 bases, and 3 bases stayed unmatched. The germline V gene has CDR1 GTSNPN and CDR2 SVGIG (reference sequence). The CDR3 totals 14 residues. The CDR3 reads CAWSVVDRNEKLFF. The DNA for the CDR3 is TGTGCCTGGAGTGTGGTGGACAGGAATGAAAAACTGTTTTTT.

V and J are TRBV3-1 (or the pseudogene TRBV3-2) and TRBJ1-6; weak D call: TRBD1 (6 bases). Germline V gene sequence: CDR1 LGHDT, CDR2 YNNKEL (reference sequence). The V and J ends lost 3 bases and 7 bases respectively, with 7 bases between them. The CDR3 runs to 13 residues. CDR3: CASSQDRNSPLHF. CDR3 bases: TGTGCCAGCAGCCAGGACAGAAATTCACCCCTCCACTTT.

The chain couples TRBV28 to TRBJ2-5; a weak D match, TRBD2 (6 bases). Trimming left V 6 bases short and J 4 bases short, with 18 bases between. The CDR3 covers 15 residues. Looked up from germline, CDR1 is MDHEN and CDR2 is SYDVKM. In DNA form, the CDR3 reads TGTGCCAGCAGCCCCCCGGAGGGGCGGATAGAGACCCAGTACTTC. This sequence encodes CASSPPEGRIETQYF.

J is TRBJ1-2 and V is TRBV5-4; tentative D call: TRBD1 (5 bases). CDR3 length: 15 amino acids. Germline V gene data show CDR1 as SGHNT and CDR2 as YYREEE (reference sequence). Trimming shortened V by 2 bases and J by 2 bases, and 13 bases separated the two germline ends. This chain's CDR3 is CASSLGGDQNYGYTF. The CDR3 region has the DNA TGTGCCAGCAGCTTAGGAGGGGACCAAAACTATGGCTACACCTTC.

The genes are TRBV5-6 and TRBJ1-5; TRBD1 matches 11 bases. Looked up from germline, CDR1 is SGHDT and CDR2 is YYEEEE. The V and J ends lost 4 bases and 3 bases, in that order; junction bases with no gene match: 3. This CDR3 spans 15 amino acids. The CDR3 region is CASSPGQGVNQPQHF. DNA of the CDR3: TGTGCCAGCAGCCCGGGACAGGGGGTCAATCAGCCCCAGCATTTT.

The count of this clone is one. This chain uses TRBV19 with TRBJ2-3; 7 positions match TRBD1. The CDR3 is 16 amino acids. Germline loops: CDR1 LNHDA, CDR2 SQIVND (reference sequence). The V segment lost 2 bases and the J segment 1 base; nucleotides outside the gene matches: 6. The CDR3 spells CASSIWTGRGTDTQYF. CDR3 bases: TGTGCCAGTAGTATATGGACAGGTAGGGGCACAGATACGCAGTATTTT.

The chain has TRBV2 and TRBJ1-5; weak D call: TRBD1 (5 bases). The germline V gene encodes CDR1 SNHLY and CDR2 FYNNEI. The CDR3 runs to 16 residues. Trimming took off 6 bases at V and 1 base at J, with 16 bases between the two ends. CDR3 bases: TGTGCCAGCAGCCCTCGGGGGGTTGGGAGCAATCAGCCCCAGCATTTT. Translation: CASSPRGVGSNQPQHF.

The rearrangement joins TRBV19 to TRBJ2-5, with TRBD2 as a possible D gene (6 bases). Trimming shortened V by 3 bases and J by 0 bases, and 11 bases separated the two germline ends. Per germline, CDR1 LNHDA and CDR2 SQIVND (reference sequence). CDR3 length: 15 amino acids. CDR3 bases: TGTGCCAGTAGTATCCGCCGCGGGAACCAAGAGACCCAGTACTTC. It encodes CASSIRRGNQETQYF.

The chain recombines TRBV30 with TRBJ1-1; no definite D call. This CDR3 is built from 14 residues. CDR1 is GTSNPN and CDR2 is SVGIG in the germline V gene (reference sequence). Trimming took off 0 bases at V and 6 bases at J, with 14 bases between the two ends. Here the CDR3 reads CAWSVAGVKAEAFF. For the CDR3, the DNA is TGTGCCTGGAGTGTCGCCGGGGTTAAGGCTGAAGCTTTCTTT.